The clone carrying this TCR beta chain showed up many times. The data were obtained in a study of T cells in Graves' hyperthyroidism and ophthalmopathy. CDR3 length: 13 amino acids. V was pared by 5 bases and J by 8 bases, with 15 bases between. The source material, RNA transcripts, was used to amplify TCR beta CDR3 regions. First-round RT-PCR targeting the TCR CDR3 was performed with the HTBI primer set. TCRdb fed the multiplex PCR reads into MiXCR, producing one record per CDR3 protein. The table shows around 350,000 distinct CDR3 sequences, with approximately 13% occurring only once. Source material: blood. The rearrangement links TRBV12-3 or TRBV12-4 to TRBJ1-2; D ambiguous. This TCR came from a woman aged 18 to 35 with Graves' hyperthyroidism. CDR3 bases: TGTGCCAGCAGTCCCCGGACCTTTGAGGGCTACACCTTC. Translation gives CASSPRTFEGYTF.